This is a list of T cell receptor beta chains from one sample in a study of OX40 agonist ivuxolimab in advanced cancers. Data came from immunoSEQ multiplex PCR; TCRdb stores just in-frame clones and leaves some out. The table lists approximately 46,000 clones, approximately 88% of them singletons. The source was CD4+ or CD8+ T cells sorted from blood, collected in a trial of the OX40 agonist ivuxolimab. These receptors were obtained from an adult with an advanced solid tumor such as melanoma, head and neck, liver or kidney cancer. The CDR3 runs from the conserved cysteine through the conserved F or W. Fields, in order: D gene, CDR3 length, V gene, J gene, clone size, CDR3 DNA, CDR3 protein. The D gene is left open where the match is weak. Expanded clones are given a class, and other clones once, few, many or no size at all.

D: TRBD1
length: 15
V: TRBV6-1
J: TRBJ1-6
size: .
DNA: TGTGCCAGCACCCAGGGACAGGTCAATAATTCACCCCTCCACTTT
CDR3: CASTQGQVNNSPLHF

D: TRBD1
length: 15
V: TRBV4-1
J: TRBJ2-3
size: .
DNA: TGCGCCAGCAGCCGCAGGACAGGGGGCACAGATACGCAGTATTTT
CDR3: CASSRRTGGTDTQYF

D: .
length: 15
V: TRBV7-9
J: TRBJ1-3
size: .
DNA: TGTGCCAGCAGCCACCAACAGAGCTCTGGAAACACCATATATTTT
CDR3: CASSHQQSSGNTIYF

D: .
length: 16
V: TRBV11-3
J: TRBJ2-2
size: .
DNA: TGTGCCAGCAGCCCATTTGCAGGGAAAAAGGCCGGGGAGCTGTTTTTT
CDR3: CASSPFAGKKAGELFF

D: .
length: 16
V: TRBV7-9
J: TRBJ2-3
size: .
DNA: TGTGCCAGCAGCGGTGCCCGGGGCGGGTCGCCGAATACGCAGTATTTT
CDR3: CASSGARGGSPNTQYF

D: .
length: 14
V: TRBV4-3
J: TRBJ2-7
size: once
DNA: TGCGCCAGCAGCCAAGAGGGGCAGGGGTACGAGCAGTACTTC
CDR3: CASSQEGQGYEQYF

D: .
length: 14
V: TRBV6-5
J: TRBJ1-2
size: .
DNA: TGTGCCAGCAGCTTGGGGGGAGGTTTGGATGGCTACACCTTC
CDR3: CASSLGGGLDGYTF

D: TRBD2
length: 16
V: TRBV5-4
J: TRBJ2-1
size: .
DNA: TGTGCCAGCAGCTTGTTGGCGGGGGGGCCGCGGAATGAGCAGTTCTTC
CDR3: CASSLLAGGPRNEQFF

D: .
length: 13
V: TRBV7-3
J: TRBJ1-1
size: .
DNA: TGTGCCAGCAGCTTAGCCACCTACACTGAAGCTTTCTTT
CDR3: CASSLATYTEAFF

D: TRBD1
length: 15
V: TRBV19
J: TRBJ2-1
size: .
DNA: TGTGCCAGTAGTACAGGGACAGGGGCTGTAGATGAGCAGTTCTTC
CDR3: CASSTGTGAVDEQFF

D: TRBD2
length: 18
V: TRBV5-1
J: TRBJ2-1
size: .
DNA: TGCGCCAGCAGCTCGCCCCTAGCGGGGGGGCTGTATCACAATGAGCAGTTCTTC
CDR3: CASSSPLAGGLYHNEQFF

D: .
length: 13
V: TRBV4-2
J: TRBJ2-1
size: few
DNA: TGTGCCAGCAGCCCGCACTTGAACAATGAGCAGTTCTTC
CDR3: CASSPHLNNEQFF

D: .
length: 12
V: TRBV6-6
J: TRBJ2-1
size: .
DNA: TGTGCCAGCAGTTACTCAGTCGGTGAGCAGTTCTTC
CDR3: CASSYSVGEQFF

D: TRBD1
length: 15
V: TRBV2
J: TRBJ1-1
size: .
DNA: TGTGCCAGCAGCGACGTGTGGACAGGGAGCACTGAAGCTTTCTTT
CDR3: CASSDVWTGSTEAFF

D: TRBD1
length: 15
V: TRBV6-5
J: TRBJ1-1
size: .
DNA: TGTGCCAGCAGTCTCTGGGACAGGGGGGCCACTGAAGCTTTCTTT
CDR3: CASSLWDRGATEAFF

D: .
length: 14
V: TRBV25-1
J: TRBJ1-2
size: once
DNA: TGTGCCAGCAGCCCTATCCCCCTGGCATATGGCTACACCTTC
CDR3: CASSPIPLAYGYTF